The rows below give T cell receptor beta chains drawn from one sample of a study of OX40 agonist ivuxolimab in advanced cancers. The data were produced by immunoSEQ multiplex PCR, yet TCRdb's version contains in-frame clones alone and is incomplete. This table holds some 73,000 clones, about nine tenths found once. The source material was CD4+ or CD8+ T cells sorted from blood, sampled in a trial of the OX40 agonist ivuxolimab. The receptor set was obtained from an adult with an advanced solid tumor such as melanoma, head and neck, liver or kidney cancer. Each CDR3 is given with its conserved first and last residue. A D gene is named only where the DNA matches it firmly. Clone sizes are given selectively: once, few, many, or a class where the clone is expanded.

CDR3	DNA	V	D	size	J
CASSVQGPRSYEQYF	TGTGCCAGTAGTGTTCAGGGCCCAAGATCCTACGAGCAGTACTTC	TRBV19	-	once	TRBJ2-7
CASSRSYYEQYF	TGTGCCAGCAGTCGAAGCTACTACGAGCAGTACTTC	TRBV2	-	-	TRBJ2-7
CASSVGLAGGPGALFF	TGTGCCAGCAGCGTAGGTTTAGCGGGAGGGCCGGGAGCCCTGTTCTTC	TRBV9	TRBD2	-	TRBJ2-1
CASSGRTGLVKNIQYF	TGTGCCAGCAGCGGTCGAACAGGGTTAGTCAAAAACATTCAGTACTTC	TRBV2	-	-	TRBJ2-4
CASRFSTDTQYF	TGTGCCAGCAGGTTTAGCACAGATACGCAGTATTTT	TRBV6-6	-	-	TRBJ2-3
CASSTPGRNQPQHF	TGTGCCAGTAGTACGCCCGGGAGAAATCAGCCCCAGCATTTT	TRBV19	-	-	TRBJ1-5
CASRGASGNEQFF	TGTGCCAGCAGAGGGGCTAGCGGCAATGAGCAGTTCTTC	TRBV11-2	TRBD2	-	TRBJ2-1
CASSYFSGVEKLFF	TGTGCCAGCAGTTATTTTTCGGGGGTTGAAAAACTGTTTTTT	TRBV6-6	-	-	TRBJ1-4
CASSYSIGSYEQYF	TGTGCCAGCAGTTACTCGATAGGGTCCTACGAGCAGTACTTC	TRBV6-5	-	-	TRBJ2-7
CASSLVGSNQPQHF	TGTGCCAGCAGCTTAGTCGGTAGCAATCAGCCCCAGCATTTT	TRBV7-2	-	-	TRBJ1-5
CASSQGTARGNNEQFF	TGTGCCAGCAGCCAGGGGACTGCGAGGGGAAACAATGAGCAGTTCTTC	TRBV5-4	-	-	TRBJ2-1
CASSPGRYEQYF	TGTGCCAGTAGTCCAGGACGGTACGAGCAGTACTTC	TRBV19	-	-	TRBJ2-7
CARSLCRGGLASETQYF	TGTGCCAGAAGCTTGTGTAGGGGAGGGCTAGCATCCGAGACCCAGTACTTC	TRBV5-3	TRBD2	-	TRBJ2-5
CASSYDLTGNTGELFF	TGTGCCAGCAGTTACGACTTGACAGGGAACACCGGGGAGCTGTTTTTT	TRBV6-5	-	-	TRBJ2-2
CASSLAASGSYTQYF	TGTGCCAGCAGCTTAGCGGCTAGCGGGAGTTATACGCAGTATTTT	TRBV7-9	TRBD2	once	TRBJ2-3
CASSFVVAGGAGANVLTF	TGCGCCAGCAGCTTTGTTGTGGCGGGAGGCGCTGGGGCCAACGTCCTGACTTTC	TRBV5-1	TRBD2	-	TRBJ2-6
CAASGTGGPYEQYF	TGTGCCGCGAGCGGGACAGGGGGCCCCTACGAGCAGTACTTC	TRBV6-1	TRBD1	-	TRBJ2-7
CASSRTGGPGELFF	TGCGCCAGCAGCAGGACAGGGGGTCCCGGGGAGCTGTTTTTT	TRBV5-1	TRBD1	-	TRBJ2-2
CASSGTRASYEQYF	TGTGCCAGCAGTGGTACCAGGGCCTCCTACGAGCAGTACTTC	TRBV6-1	-	-	TRBJ2-7
CASSSTNPPGETQYF	TGTGCCAGCAGCTCAACGAACCCGCCGGGAGAGACCCAGTACTTC	TRBV7-6	-	few	TRBJ2-5
CASSRLADPSYEQYF	TGTGCCAGTAGTCGCCTAGCGGACCCCTCCTACGAGCAGTACTTC	TRBV19	TRBD2	-	TRBJ2-7
CASSLIGRYSYEQYF	TGTGCCAGCAGTTTAATCGGGAGGTACTCCTACGAGCAGTACTTC	TRBV28	TRBD2	-	TRBJ2-7
CASSPGLGPYEQYF	TGTGCCAGCAGCCCCGGGCTAGGTCCCTACGAGCAGTACTTC	TRBV27	-	once	TRBJ2-7
CASSRGNTDTQYF	TGTGCCAGTAGTAGGGGGAACACAGATACGCAGTATTTT	TRBV19	-	-	TRBJ2-3
CASRQGPQIGELFF	TGTGCCAGCAGGCAGGGGCCTCAAATCGGGGAGCTGTTTTTT	TRBV6-1	-	-	TRBJ2-2
CASSQDRPSGSKVVSYNEQFF	TGCGCCAGCAGCCAAGATAGGCCTAGCGGGAGTAAGGTCGTATCCTACAATGAGCAGTTCTTC	TRBV4-1	TRBD2	-	TRBJ2-1
CASSPLADEQFF	TGTGCCAGCAGCCCCCTAGCGGATGAGCAGTTCTTC	TRBV7-9	TRBD2	-	TRBJ2-1